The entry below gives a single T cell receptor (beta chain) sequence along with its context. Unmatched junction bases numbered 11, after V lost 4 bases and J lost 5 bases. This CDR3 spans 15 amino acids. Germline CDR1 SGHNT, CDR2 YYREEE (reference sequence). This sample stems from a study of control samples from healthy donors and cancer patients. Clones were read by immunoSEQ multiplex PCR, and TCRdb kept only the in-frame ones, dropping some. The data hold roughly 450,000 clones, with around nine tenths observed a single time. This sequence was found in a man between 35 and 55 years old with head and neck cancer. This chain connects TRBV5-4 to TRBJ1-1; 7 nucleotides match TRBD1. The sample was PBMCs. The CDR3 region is CASSLNRQGLTEAFF. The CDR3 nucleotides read TGTGCCAGCAGCCTCAATAGACAGGGTTTGACTGAAGCTTTCTTT.